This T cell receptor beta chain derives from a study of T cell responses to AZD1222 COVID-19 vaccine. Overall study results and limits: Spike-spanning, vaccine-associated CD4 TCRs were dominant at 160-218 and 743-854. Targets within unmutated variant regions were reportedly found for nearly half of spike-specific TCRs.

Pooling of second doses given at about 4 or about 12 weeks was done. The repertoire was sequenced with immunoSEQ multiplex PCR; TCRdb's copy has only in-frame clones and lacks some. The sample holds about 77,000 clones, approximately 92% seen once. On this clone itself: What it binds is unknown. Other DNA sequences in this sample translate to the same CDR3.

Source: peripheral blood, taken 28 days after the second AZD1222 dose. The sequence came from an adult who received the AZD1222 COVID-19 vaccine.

CDR3 coding DNA: TGTGCCAGCAGTGAAACTAGCGACACAGATACGCAGTATTTT. Its translation is CASSETSDTDTQYF. The chain links TRBV2 to TRBJ2-3; TRBD2 matches 7 bases. Germline CDR1 and CDR2: SNHLY and FYNNEI. This CDR3 contains 14 residues. V trimming: 2 bases; J trimming: 2 bases; junction bases outside the gene matches: 1.